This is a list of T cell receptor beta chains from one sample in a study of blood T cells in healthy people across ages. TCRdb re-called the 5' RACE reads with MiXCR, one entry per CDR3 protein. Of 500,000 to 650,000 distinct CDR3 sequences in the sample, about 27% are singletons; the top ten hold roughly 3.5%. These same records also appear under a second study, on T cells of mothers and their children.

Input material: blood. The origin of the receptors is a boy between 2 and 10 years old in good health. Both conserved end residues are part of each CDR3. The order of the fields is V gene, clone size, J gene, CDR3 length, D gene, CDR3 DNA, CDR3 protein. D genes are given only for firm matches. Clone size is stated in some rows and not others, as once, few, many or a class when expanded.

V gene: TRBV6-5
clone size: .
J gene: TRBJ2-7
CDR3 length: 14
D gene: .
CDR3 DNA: TGTGCCAGCACCCAACAGGAGGGGGCTTACGAGCAGTACTTC
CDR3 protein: CASTQQEGAYEQYF

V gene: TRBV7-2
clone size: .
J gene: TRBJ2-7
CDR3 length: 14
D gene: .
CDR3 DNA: TGTGCCAGCAGCCACCCAGGGACCTCCTACGAGCAGTACTTC
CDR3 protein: CASSHPGTSYEQYF

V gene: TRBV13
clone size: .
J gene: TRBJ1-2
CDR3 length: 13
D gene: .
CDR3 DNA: TGTGCCAGCAGCTTACATCCGCCTTGGGGCTACACCTTC
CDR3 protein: CASSLHPPWGYTF

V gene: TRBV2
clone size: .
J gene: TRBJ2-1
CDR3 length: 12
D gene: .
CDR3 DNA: TGTGCCAGCAGTGAAGAAGGGAATGAGCAGTTCTTC
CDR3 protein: CASSEEGNEQFF

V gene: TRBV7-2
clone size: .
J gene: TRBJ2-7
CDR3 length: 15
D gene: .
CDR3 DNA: TGCGCCAGCAGCCCTTATGGGGGAGCTAGCTACGAGCAGTACTTC
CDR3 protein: CASSPYGGASYEQYF

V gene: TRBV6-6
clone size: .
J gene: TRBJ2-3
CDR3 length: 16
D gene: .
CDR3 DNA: TGTGCCAGCAGTTTTTACGGGGGCGGGTCCGGAGATACGCAGTATTTT
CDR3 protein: CASSFYGGGSGDTQYF

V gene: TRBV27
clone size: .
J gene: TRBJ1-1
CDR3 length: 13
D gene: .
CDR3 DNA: TGTGCCAGCAGCCTACAGGGTAGAACTGGAGCTTTCTTT
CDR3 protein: CASSLQGRTGAFF

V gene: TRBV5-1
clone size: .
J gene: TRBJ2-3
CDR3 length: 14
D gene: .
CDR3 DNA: TGCGCCAGCAGCCTGGAGGAGGGTACAGATACGCAGTATTTT
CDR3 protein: CASSLEEGTDTQYF

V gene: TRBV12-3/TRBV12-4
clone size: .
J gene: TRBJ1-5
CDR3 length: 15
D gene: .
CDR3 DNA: TGTGCCAGCAGTCTTCGCCACGACCCCAATCAGCCCCAGCATTTT
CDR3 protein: CASSLRHDPNQPQHF

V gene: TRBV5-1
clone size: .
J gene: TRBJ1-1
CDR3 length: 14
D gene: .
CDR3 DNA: TGCGCCAGCAGCTTTGAGGGTCGCGGCACTGAAGCTTTCTTT
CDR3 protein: CASSFEGRGTEAFF

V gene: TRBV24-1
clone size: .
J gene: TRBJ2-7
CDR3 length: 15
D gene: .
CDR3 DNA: TGTGCCACCCCCTCTTCTTGGCATCCGTTATACGAGCAGTACTTC
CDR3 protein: CATPSSWHPLYEQYF

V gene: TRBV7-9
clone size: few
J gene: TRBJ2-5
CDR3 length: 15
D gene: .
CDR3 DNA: TGTGCCAGCAGCCCGGGCGGACGGAGACAAGAGACCCAGTACTTC
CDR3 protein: CASSPGGRRQETQYF

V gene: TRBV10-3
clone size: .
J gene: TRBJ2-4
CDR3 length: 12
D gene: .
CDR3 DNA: TGTGCCATCATTTGGGCCAAAAACATTCAGTACTTC
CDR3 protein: CAIIWAKNIQYF

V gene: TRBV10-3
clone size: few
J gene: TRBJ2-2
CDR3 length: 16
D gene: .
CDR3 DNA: TGTGCCATCAGTGAGTCGGAGGGGGTGAACACCGGGGAGCTGTTTTTT
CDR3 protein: CAISESEGVNTGELFF

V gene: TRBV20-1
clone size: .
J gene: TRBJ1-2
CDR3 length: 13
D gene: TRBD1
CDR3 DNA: TGCAGTGCTCGGAAAGGACAGGCGTATGGCTACACCTTC
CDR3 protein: CSARKGQAYGYTF

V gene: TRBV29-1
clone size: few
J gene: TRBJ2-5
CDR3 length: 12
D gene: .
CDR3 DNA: TGCAGCGTTCAAGGGGGCCAAGAGACCCAGTACTTC
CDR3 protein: CSVQGGQETQYF

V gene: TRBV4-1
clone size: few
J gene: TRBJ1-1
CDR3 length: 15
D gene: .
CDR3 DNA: TGCGCCAGCAGGGGTTTGGGGGAGACGCGGAGGCAAGCTTTCTTT
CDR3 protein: CASRGLGETRRQAFF

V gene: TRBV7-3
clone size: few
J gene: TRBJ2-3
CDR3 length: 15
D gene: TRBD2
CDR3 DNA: TGTGCCAGCAGCTCATCTGGGACTAGCGGGGAGGTGCAGTATTTT
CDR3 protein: CASSSSGTSGEVQYF

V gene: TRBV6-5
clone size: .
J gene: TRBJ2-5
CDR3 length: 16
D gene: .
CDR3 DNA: TGTGCCAGCAGCCCCCGTCCCGACAGCGGCCAAGAGACCCAGTACTTC
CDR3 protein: CASSPRPDSGQETQYF

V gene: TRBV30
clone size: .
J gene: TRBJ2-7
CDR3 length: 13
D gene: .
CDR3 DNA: TGTGCCTGGAGTGTAGGGACGGGAGTTGAGCAGTACTTC
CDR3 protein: CAWSVGTGVEQYF